These T cell receptor beta chains were read from a single sample in a study of blood T cell repertoires in COVID-19. TCRdb's table, derived via immunoSEQ multiplex PCR, lists solely in-frame clones and lacks some. The table lists 150,000 or so clones, 70% to 90% of them singletons. Source material: peripheral blood. All receptors derive from a woman in her sixties or seventies with acute or convalescent COVID-19. Each CDR3 is given with its conserved first and last residue. Each record gives: V gene, clone size, J gene, D gene, CDR3 protein, CDR3 DNA. A D gene is named only where the DNA matches it firmly. Rows give clone size only sometimes, using once, few, many, or a class for an expanded clone.

v_call: TRBV18
clone_size: NA
j_call: TRBJ1-4
d_call: TRBD1
cdr3_aa: CASSPGTGVGEKLFF
cdr3_nt: TGTGCCAGCTCACCAGGGACAGGAGTAGGGGAAAAACTGTTTTTT

v_call: TRBV19
clone_size: NA
j_call: TRBJ2-5
d_call: NA
cdr3_aa: CASSVQGGGETQYF
cdr3_nt: TGTGCCAGTAGTGTCCAGGGAGGCGGAGAGACCCAGTACTTC

v_call: TRBV9
clone_size: NA
j_call: TRBJ1-6
d_call: TRBD1
cdr3_aa: CASSVGTGGNSPLHF
cdr3_nt: TGTGCCAGCAGCGTAGGGACAGGGGGCAATTCACCCCTCCACTTT

v_call: TRBV5-1
clone_size: NA
j_call: TRBJ2-7
d_call: NA
cdr3_aa: CASSFGGIYEQYF
cdr3_nt: TGCGCCAGCAGCTTCGGCGGGATCTACGAGCAGTACTTC

v_call: TRBV28
clone_size: NA
j_call: TRBJ1-2
d_call: NA
cdr3_aa: CASSLLGDYGYTF
cdr3_nt: TGTGCCAGCAGTCTCCTCGGGGACTATGGCTACACCTTC

v_call: TRBV7-3
clone_size: NA
j_call: TRBJ2-2
d_call: NA
cdr3_aa: CASSPTPTGNTGELFF
cdr3_nt: TGTGCCAGCAGCCCCACCCCCACAGGAAACACCGGGGAGCTGTTTTTT

v_call: TRBV28
clone_size: NA
j_call: TRBJ2-3
d_call: NA
cdr3_aa: CASSNVPPARYTQYF
cdr3_nt: TGTGCCAGCTCCAATGTCCCGCCCGCGAGGTATACGCAGTATTTT

v_call: TRBV4-1
clone_size: NA
j_call: TRBJ2-7
d_call: NA
cdr3_aa: CASSQGLAPNYEQYF
cdr3_nt: TGCGCCAGCAGCCAAGGCCTAGCGCCAAACTACGAGCAGTACTTC

v_call: TRBV6-1
clone_size: NA
j_call: TRBJ1-6
d_call: NA
cdr3_aa: CASSEIITANSPLHF
cdr3_nt: TGTGCCAGCAGTGAAATAATCACAGCTAATTCACCCCTCCACTTT

v_call: TRBV5-1
clone_size: NA
j_call: TRBJ2-5
d_call: NA
cdr3_aa: CASSLGLPSVETQYF
cdr3_nt: TGCGCCAGCAGCTTGGGTCTGCCTAGCGTGGAGACCCAGTACTTC

v_call: TRBV6-5
clone_size: NA
j_call: TRBJ2-5
d_call: TRBD1
cdr3_aa: CASSPTGALETQYF
cdr3_nt: TGTGCCAGCAGCCCGACAGGGGCGCTGGAGACCCAGTACTTC

v_call: TRBV10-3
clone_size: NA
j_call: TRBJ1-2
d_call: NA
cdr3_aa: CAISERGGDTTYGYTF
cdr3_nt: TGTGCCATCAGTGAAAGGGGGGGGGACACCACCTATGGCTACACCTTC

v_call: TRBV3-1/TRBV3-2
clone_size: NA
j_call: TRBJ2-5
d_call: TRBD2
cdr3_aa: CASSPGTRGWWTQYF
cdr3_nt: TGTGCCAGCAGTCCCGGGACTAGAGGGTGGTGGACCCAGTACTTC

v_call: TRBV10-3
clone_size: NA
j_call: TRBJ1-6
d_call: NA
cdr3_aa: CAISGGSSYNSPLHF
cdr3_nt: TGTGCCATCAGTGGCGGTAGCTCCTATAATTCACCCCTCCACTTT

v_call: TRBV7-2
clone_size: once
j_call: TRBJ2-7
d_call: NA
cdr3_aa: CASSQRPGNYEQYF
cdr3_nt: TGTGCCAGCAGCCAAAGACCGGGAAACTACGAGCAGTACTTC

v_call: TRBV19
clone_size: NA
j_call: TRBJ1-2
d_call: TRBD1
cdr3_aa: CASSPGQPDGYTF
cdr3_nt: TGTGCCAGTAGCCCGGGACAGCCCGATGGCTACACCTTC

v_call: TRBV9
clone_size: NA
j_call: TRBJ1-3
d_call: NA
cdr3_aa: CASSVAGNSGNTIYF
cdr3_nt: TGTGCCAGCAGCGTAGCCGGTAACTCTGGAAACACCATATATTTT

v_call: TRBV6-1
clone_size: NA
j_call: TRBJ1-1
d_call: TRBD1
cdr3_aa: CASSDRTGYFTEAFF
cdr3_nt: TGTGCCAGCAGTGACCGGACAGGGTATTTCACTGAAGCTTTCTTT

v_call: TRBV28
clone_size: NA
j_call: TRBJ2-7
d_call: TRBD2
cdr3_aa: CASRIGLAGRSEQYF
cdr3_nt: TGTGCCAGCAGGATCGGGCTAGCGGGACGCTCCGAGCAGTACTTC

v_call: TRBV20-1
clone_size: NA
j_call: TRBJ1-2
d_call: NA
cdr3_aa: CSASHSQWEWEGYTF
cdr3_nt: TGCAGTGCTAGTCACTCCCAGTGGGAGTGGGAGGGCTACACCTTC

v_call: TRBV6-6
clone_size: few
j_call: TRBJ1-6
d_call: NA
cdr3_aa: CASNQGNYNSPLHF
cdr3_nt: TGTGCCAGCAACCAGGGGAACTATAATTCACCCCTCCACTTT

v_call: TRBV6-5
clone_size: NA
j_call: TRBJ1-3
d_call: NA
cdr3_aa: CASRGGSGNTIYF
cdr3_nt: TGTGCCAGCAGAGGGGGCTCTGGAAACACCATATATTTT

v_call: TRBV6-1
clone_size: NA
j_call: TRBJ1-1
d_call: NA
cdr3_aa: CASSEVAGRYTEAFF
cdr3_nt: TGTGCCAGCAGTGAAGTGGCAGGGCGCTACACTGAAGCTTTCTTT

v_call: TRBV11-2
clone_size: once
j_call: TRBJ2-7
d_call: TRBD2
cdr3_aa: CASSLPFSSGVSEQYF
cdr3_nt: TGTGCCAGCAGCTTACCTTTTTCCAGCGGGGTTAGCGAGCAGTACTTC

v_call: TRBV6-2/TRBV6-3
clone_size: NA
j_call: TRBJ1-2
d_call: TRBD1
cdr3_aa: CASSYSNPGQGNYGYTF
cdr3_nt: TGTGCCAGCAGTTACTCGAATCCGGGACAGGGGAACTATGGCTACACCTTC

v_call: TRBV4-3
clone_size: NA
j_call: TRBJ2-1
d_call: NA
cdr3_aa: CASGLSRGEQFF
cdr3_nt: TGCGCCAGCGGGCTAAGTCGGGGTGAGCAGTTCTTC

v_call: TRBV5-5
clone_size: NA
j_call: TRBJ1-2
d_call: NA
cdr3_aa: CASSLNRGDNYGYTF
cdr3_nt: TGTGCCAGCAGCTTGAACCGGGGAGATAACTATGGCTACACCTTC

v_call: TRBV3-1/TRBV3-2
clone_size: NA
j_call: TRBJ2-1
d_call: TRBD2
cdr3_aa: CASSPNGGAFFF
cdr3_nt: TGTGCCAGCAGCCCGAACGGGGGGGCCTTCTTCTTC

v_call: TRBV29-1
clone_size: NA
j_call: TRBJ2-7
d_call: NA
cdr3_aa: CSVVEDQKLSYEQYF
cdr3_nt: TGCAGCGTTGTTGAAGATCAGAAGTTATCCTACGAGCAGTACTTC

v_call: TRBV11-2
clone_size: NA
j_call: TRBJ1-1
d_call: NA
cdr3_aa: CASSLSAGITVEAFF
cdr3_nt: TGTGCCAGCAGCTTATCGGCAGGGATTACGGTTGAAGCTTTCTTT

v_call: TRBV5-4
clone_size: once
j_call: TRBJ2-5
d_call: NA
cdr3_aa: CASSLELQGETQYF
cdr3_nt: TGTGCCAGCAGCTTGGAACTTCAGGGAGAGACCCAGTACTTC

v_call: TRBV7-9
clone_size: NA
j_call: TRBJ1-6
d_call: NA
cdr3_aa: CASSLWVGGQSGSPLHF
cdr3_nt: TGTGCCAGCAGCTTATGGGTTGGGGGACAAAGCGGATCACCCCTCCACTTT

v_call: TRBV7-8
clone_size: NA
j_call: TRBJ2-5
d_call: NA
cdr3_aa: CASSLDPGLPETQYF
cdr3_nt: TGTGCCAGCAGCTTAGACCCCGGACTACCAGAGACCCAGTACTTC

v_call: TRBV11-2
clone_size: NA
j_call: TRBJ2-7
d_call: TRBD2
cdr3_aa: CASRPNLAGAYYEQYF
cdr3_nt: TGTGCCAGCAGACCCAATCTAGCGGGGGCCTACTACGAGCAGTACTTC

v_call: TRBV6-2/TRBV6-3
clone_size: NA
j_call: TRBJ1-2
d_call: NA
cdr3_aa: CASSYSFSRGKDYGYTF
cdr3_nt: TGTGCCAGCAGTTACTCTTTCTCGCGAGGGAAGGACTATGGCTACACCTTC

v_call: TRBV6-2/TRBV6-3
clone_size: NA
j_call: TRBJ2-7
d_call: NA
cdr3_aa: CASSFRIGRESYEQYF
cdr3_nt: TGTGCCAGCAGTTTTCGAATCGGACGGGAGTCCTACGAGCAGTACTTC

v_call: TRBV27
clone_size: NA
j_call: TRBJ1-1
d_call: TRBD1
cdr3_aa: CASSKTGVPEAFF
cdr3_nt: TGTGCCAGCAGTAAGACAGGGGTTCCTGAAGCTTTCTTT

v_call: TRBV9
clone_size: NA
j_call: TRBJ2-1
d_call: TRBD2
cdr3_aa: CASSVSGTSGANEQFF
cdr3_nt: TGTGCCAGCAGCGTGTCCGGGACTAGCGGAGCCAATGAGCAGTTCTTC

v_call: TRBV5-1
clone_size: NA
j_call: TRBJ1-2
d_call: NA
cdr3_aa: CASSFGQGNNGYTF
cdr3_nt: TGCGCCAGCAGCTTTGGTCAGGGAAATAATGGCTACACCTTC

v_call: TRBV5-5
clone_size: NA
j_call: TRBJ2-1
d_call: TRBD2
cdr3_aa: CASSPGREGLYEQFF
cdr3_nt: TGTGCCAGCTCCCCCGGGCGGGAGGGCCTCTATGAGCAGTTCTTC

v_call: TRBV10-3
clone_size: few
j_call: TRBJ2-5
d_call: TRBD2
cdr3_aa: CAIKPGLAEETQYF
cdr3_nt: TGTGCCATCAAACCGGGACTAGCGGAAGAGACCCAGTACTTC

v_call: TRBV6-1
clone_size: NA
j_call: TRBJ1-2
d_call: TRBD1
cdr3_aa: CASSDRDRPHYGYTF
cdr3_nt: TGTGCCAGCAGTGACCGGGACAGACCCCACTATGGCTACACCTTC

v_call: TRBV5-1
clone_size: NA
j_call: TRBJ2-3
d_call: TRBD2
cdr3_aa: CASSLGTSGGGTQYF
cdr3_nt: TGCGCCAGCAGCCTAGGGACTAGCGGGGGAGGTACGCAGTATTTT

v_call: TRBV9
clone_size: NA
j_call: TRBJ1-3
d_call: TRBD1
cdr3_aa: CASSVGSEGAEGNTIYF
cdr3_nt: TGTGCCAGCAGCGTAGGGTCGGAGGGGGCCGAAGGAAACACCATATATTTT

v_call: TRBV6-6
clone_size: once
j_call: TRBJ1-5
d_call: NA
cdr3_aa: CAIKRLSHSNQPQHF
cdr3_nt: TGTGCCATCAAGAGACTGAGCCATAGCAATCAGCCCCAGCATTTT

v_call: TRBV2
clone_size: NA
j_call: TRBJ2-2
d_call: NA
cdr3_aa: CASSVGQGWSGELFF
cdr3_nt: TGTGCCAGCAGTGTAGGTCAGGGTTGGTCCGGGGAGCTGTTTTTT

v_call: TRBV15
clone_size: NA
j_call: TRBJ2-3
d_call: NA
cdr3_aa: CATSTGQLASSADTQYF
cdr3_nt: TGTGCCACCAGCACGGGCCAACTAGCATCGTCGGCAGATACGCAGTATTTT

v_call: TRBV11-3
clone_size: NA
j_call: TRBJ2-1
d_call: TRBD1
cdr3_aa: CASSPGTGSGPYNEQFF
cdr3_nt: TGTGCCAGCAGCCCGGGGACAGGCTCCGGCCCCTACAATGAGCAGTTCTTC

v_call: TRBV5-1
clone_size: NA
j_call: TRBJ1-4
d_call: NA
cdr3_aa: CASSGGRYDEKLFF
cdr3_nt: TGCGCCAGCAGCGGAGGACGATATGATGAAAAACTGTTTTTT

v_call: TRBV19
clone_size: few
j_call: TRBJ1-4
d_call: TRBD1
cdr3_aa: CASSIAGQGPTNEKLFF
cdr3_nt: TGTGCCAGTAGTATAGCCGGACAGGGGCCAACTAATGAAAAACTGTTTTTT

v_call: TRBV6-2/TRBV6-3
clone_size: few
j_call: TRBJ2-1
d_call: TRBD2
cdr3_aa: CASSYSIFSGGSFDEQFF
cdr3_nt: TGTGCCAGCAGTTACTCGATCTTTAGCGGCGGGAGTTTCGATGAGCAGTTCTTC

v_call: TRBV12-5
clone_size: NA
j_call: TRBJ1-1
d_call: TRBD1
cdr3_aa: CASGSPLGGTGGLNTEAFF
cdr3_nt: TGTGCTAGTGGTTCTCCCCTTGGGGGGACAGGGGGCCTGAACACTGAAGCTTTCTTT